The TCR beta chain under discussion was sequenced for a study of T-cell reconstitution after alpha-beta-depleted transplantation in children. The TCRbeta library incorporated unique molecular identifiers. TCRdb re-analysed the PCR reads in MiXCR, keeping a single row per CDR3 protein. The profile shows roughly 200,000 distinct CDR3 sequences, about 8.7% of them singletons. With regard to this clonotype: Antigen specificity is unknown.

Notes on the study in general: A year had passed since transplant, and T-cell counts and diversity by then came mostly from newly produced T cells. High day-60 TCRbeta diversity in some patients came from surviving recipient T cells and thymic progenitors. Roughly two months post-transplant, alpha-beta T cells reportedly originated from several hundred graft clones that had expanded.

The germline V gene encodes CDR1 SGHRS and CDR2 YFSETQ. The V and J ends lost 2 bases and 3 bases respectively, with 16 bases between them. The CDR3 is made up of 16 amino acids. Sample: PBMCs, mostly from graft donor cells, taken 360 days after TCRalphabeta/CD19-depleted stem cell transplant. The rearrangement joins TRBV5-1 to TRBJ2-3; D might be TRBD1 (8 bases). This receptor was identified in a male patient between 2 and 15 years old who had a stem cell transplant for acute myeloid leukemia, so the T cells may come from the graft donor. CDR3 region: CASSLNGQGGTDTQYF. As DNA, the CDR3 is TGCGCCAGCAGCTTAAACGGACAGGGAGGGACAGATACGCAGTATTTT.